This T cell receptor beta chain emerged from a study of blood T cell repertoires in COVID-19. Study-wide background: Material from acute and convalescent COVID-19 was sourced from the United States, Italy and Spain.

Methods used by the authors: Reference gene primer amplification yielded estimated nucleated cell counts. This table comes from immunoSEQ multiplex PCR, and its TCRdb copy is limited to in-frame clones, with some not included. The DNA gave D and trimming, while V, J and clone size come from that table. The sample holds about 150,000 clones, more than 75% seen once. V lost 9 bases to trimming and J lost 1 base; unmatched junction nucleotides: 8. Germline values: CDR1 LNHDA, CDR2 SQIVND (reference sequence). The CDR3 is 15 residues long. This sequence joins TRBV19 and TRBJ2-2; 7 bases line up with TRBD2. This receptor was obtained from a woman aged 80 or over with COVID-19, enrolled during active disease. The sequenced sample consisted of peripheral blood. This CDR3 reads CASEIAGVNTGELFF. The CDR3 nucleotides read TGTGCCAGCGAAATAGCGGGTGTGAACACCGGGGAGCTGTTTTTT.